The 30 T cell receptor beta chains below were found in one sample sequenced in a study of blood T cells in healthy people across ages. The use of a sample-barcoded 5' primer and a J-beta primer mix characterized a second PCR of roughly 6 to 11 cycles. TCRdb passed the 5' RACE reads through MiXCR, listing each CDR3 protein once. The table has 600,000 to 900,000 distinct CDR3 sequences, around 25% seen once. The same data also went into a second study, on T cells of mothers and their children.

Sequenced input: blood. Receptor source: a boy between 10 and 17 years old in good health.

V and J are TRBV11-1 and TRBJ1-1; D is ambiguous. V was shortened by 6 bases and J by 1 base, with 9 bases between the two germline ends. Germline loops: CDR1 SGHAT, CDR2 FQDESV (reference sequence). The CDR3 extends over 13 amino acids. The CDR3 DNA follows: TGTGCCAGCAGGAGGGAGCCGAACACTGAAGCTTTCTTT. It is translated as CASRREPNTEAFF.

This chain joins TRBV20-1 and TRBJ2-3, with TRBD1 matching over 9 bases. Trimming at V came to 5 bases and at J to 9 bases, leaving 6 bases not matched to a gene. Germline lookup yields CDR1 DFQATT and CDR2 SNEGSKA (reference sequence). The CDR3 covers 12 residues. CDR3 coding DNA: TGCAGTGCTGATACAGGGGGCGGGACGCAGTATTTT. Its translation: CSADTGGGTQYF.

J is TRBJ1-4 and V is TRBV9, with D unclear. V was cut by 0 bases and J by 8 bases, with 11 bases left in between. The CDR3 consists of 14 residues. From germline, CDR1 is SGDLS and CDR2 YYNGEE. In DNA form, the CDR3 reads TGTGCCAGCAGCGTAGGTAACCGCGGCGAAAAACTGTTTTTT. It yields the protein CASSVGNRGEKLFF. Based on the CDR3 plus reference TRBV9 and TRBJ1-4, the full variable domain is DSGVTQTPKHLITATGQRVTLRCSPRSGDLSVYWYQQSLDQGLQFLIQYYNGEERAKGNILERFSAQQFPDLHSELNLSSLELGDSALYFCASSVGNRGEKLFFGSGTQLSVL.

This sequence joins TRBV15 and TRBJ2-1; no definite D call. V lost 1 base to trimming and J lost 4 bases, with 8 bases between them. The CDR3 has 14 residues. Germline assignment: CDR1 LNHNV and CDR2 YYDKDF (reference sequence). The CDR3 sequence is CATSRVAEYNEQFF. DNA of the CDR3: TGTGCCACCAGCAGAGTCGCAGAGTACAATGAGCAGTTCTTC.

This clonotype appeared a few times. J is TRBJ2-7 and V is TRBV5-1; 10 nucleotides line up with TRBD1. The ends lost 4 bases at V and 6 bases at J; junction bases unmatched: 7. CDR3 length: 14 residues. Germline lookup yields CDR1 SGHRS and CDR2 YFSETQ. The CDR3: CASSRGTGVSEQYF. CDR3 nucleotides: TGCGCCAGCAGCAGGGGGACAGGGGTGAGCGAGCAGTACTTC. The complete variable domain, with remaining parts taken from reference TRBV5-1 and TRBJ2-7, reads KAGVTQTPRYLIKTRGQQVTLSCSPISGHRSVSWYQQTPGQGLQFLFEYFSETQRNKGNFPGRFSGRQFSNSRSEMNVSTLELGDSALYLCASSRGTGVSEQYFGPGTRLTVT.

The gene calls are TRBV7-9 and TRBJ1-1; 9 nucleotides line up with TRBD1. Germline assignment: CDR1 SEHNR and CDR2 FQNEAQ (reference sequence). There are 14 residues in the CDR3. J lost 6 bases, V lost 4 bases, and 6 bases had no gene match. The CDR3 spells CASSSYRGRPEAFF. The DNA of the CDR3 is TGTGCCAGCAGCTCCTACAGGGGGCGGCCTGAAGCTTTCTTT.

This clonotype was found a few times. The gene calls are TRBV12-3 or TRBV12-4 and TRBJ2-5; the match to TRBD2 covers 7 bases. Near its end, the DNA agrees better with TRBJ2-7, so the J call may be wrong. The CDR3 runs 13 residues. The CDR3 sequence is CASSVVGGIEQYF. Here the CDR3 DNA reads TGTGCCAGCAGTGTCGTGGGGGGGATCGAGCAGTACTTC.

This clonotype was counted a few times. The J gene is TRBJ2-2, the V gene TRBV4-1; 9 bases map to TRBD1. Trimming cost V 6 bases and J 3 bases; bases outside gene matches: 5. In germline, CDR1 is MGHRA, CDR2 YSYEKL. There are 15 residues in the CDR3. CDR3 region: CASRSTGGDTGELFF. The DNA of the CDR3 is TGCGCCAGCAGGTCAACAGGGGGCGACACCGGGGAGCTGTTTTTT.

The rearrangement joins TRBV20-1 to TRBJ2-7; D not resolved. The V end was cut by 3 bases, the J end by 3 bases, with 6 bases between. CDR3 size: 11 residues. Germline assignment: CDR1 DFQATT and CDR2 SNEGSKA (reference sequence). DNA for the CDR3: TGCAGTGCTAGTGAGGACTACGAGCAGTACTTC. Protein product: CSASEDYEQYF.

This chain links TRBV7-3 with TRBJ2-5; 10 bases agree with TRBD2. The end of the DNA fits TRBJ2-1 better, so the J call may be wrong. From germline, CDR1 is SGHTA and CDR2 FQGTGA. The CDR3 consists of 15 residues. This CDR3 is CASSLIAGGSSEQFF. The DNA for the CDR3 is TGTGCCAGCAGCTTAATAGCGGGGGGCTCGAGTGAGCAGTTCTTC.

The rearrangement joins TRBV27 to TRBJ2-3; D gene unclear. Trimming stripped 5 bases from V and 6 bases from J, with 24 bases between. The length of the CDR3 is 17 residues. The V gene's germline CDR1 is MNHEY and CDR2 SMNVEV (reference sequence). CDR3 nucleotide sequence: TGTGCCAGCAGTCCCACTAAGGGCCTCAGATCGATCGATACGCAGTATTTT. Its translation is CASSPTKGLRSIDTQYF.

This clonotype was detected only a few times. This chain connects TRBV29-1 to TRBJ2-6; D is possibly TRBD2 (7 bases). The CDR3 has 13 residues. In germline, CDR1 is SQVTM, CDR2 ANQGSEA. The CDR3 DNA reads as TGCGGCGCGGGGGCGGTTGGGGCCAACGTCCTGACTTTC. Residues: CGAGAVGANVLTF. Combining the CDR3 with reference TRBV29-1 and TRBJ2-6 gives the whole variable domain SAVISQKPSRDICQRGTSLTIQCQVDSQVTMMFWYRQQPGQSLTLIATANQGSEATYESGFVIDKFPISRPNLTFSTLTVSNMSPEDSSIYLCGAGAVGANVLTFGAGSRLTVL.

This clonotype was counted between two and nine times. The chain is built from TRBV10-3 and TRBJ2-5, with 10 positions matching TRBD2. V trimming: 2 bases; J trimming: 1 base; junction bases outside the gene matches: 1. In germline, CDR1 is ENHRY, CDR2 SYGVKD. The CDR3 is 15 residues long. The CDR3 is CAISEKRGGQETQYF. CDR3 bases: TGTGCCATCAGTGAGAAGCGGGGGGGCCAAGAGACCCAGTACTTC.

The chain links TRBV5-1 to TRBJ2-7, with D possibly TRBD1 on 6 matching bases. The J call may be in error: the DNA end matches TRBJ2-1 better. This CDR3 spans 16 amino acids. Germline V gene sequence: CDR1 SGHRS, CDR2 YFSETQ. The CDR3 loop reads CASSLGAPNRVNEQFF. CDR3 DNA: TGCGCCAGCAGCTTGGGGGCCCCAAACAGGGTAAATGAGCAGTTCTTC.

This clonotype was seen a handful of times. The rearrangement links TRBV7-9 to TRBJ2-5; a possible D gene is TRBD1 (7 bases). The J call may be in error: the DNA end matches TRBJ2-1 better. CDR1 and CDR2 (germline): SEHNR, FQNEAQ (reference sequence). The CDR3 runs 16 residues. CDR3 region: CASSFPGGGGYNEQFF. For the CDR3, the DNA is TGTGCCAGCAGCTTCCCAGGGGGAGGAGGGTACAATGAGCAGTTCTTC.

This clonotype was counted a few times. The chain uses TRBV5-1 and TRBJ2-7; 12 nucleotides align to TRBD1. The CDR3 is 16 residues long. Trimming at V came to 6 bases and at J to 6 bases, leaving 13 bases not matched to a gene. CDR1 is SGHRS, CDR2 YFSETQ, per germline. CDR3 in DNA: TGCGCCAGCACGGGACAGGGGGCGAGAGATACACGCGAGCAGTACTTC. Residues: CASTGQGARDTREQYF.

The rearrangement uses TRBV5-1 and TRBJ2-2; weak D call: TRBD2 (5 bases). Germline loops: CDR1 SGHRS, CDR2 YFSETQ. The CDR3 runs to 15 residues. Deletions cut 4 bases from V and 3 bases from J, with 13 bases between. CDR3 sequence: CASSLLGRDTGELFF. The DNA for the CDR3 is TGCGCCAGCAGCCTTCTAGGGAGAGACACCGGGGAGCTGTTTTTT.

This clonotype was picked up a small number of times. V and J are TRBV30 and TRBJ2-5; D gene ambiguous. Germline V gene sequence: CDR1 GTSNPN, CDR2 SVGIG (reference sequence). Trimming took off 0 bases at V and 0 bases at J, with 5 bases between the two ends. The length of the CDR3 is 13 residues. In nucleotides, the CDR3 is TGTGCCTGGAGTGTGAACAACCAAGAGACCCAGTACTTC. Its protein product is CAWSVNNQETQYF.

The V call is TRBV11-1, the J call TRBJ2-2; 7 bases agree with TRBD1. V gave up 5 bases and J gave up 5 bases; unmatched junction bases: 8. Germline V gene lookup returns CDR1 SGHAT and CDR2 FQDESV (reference sequence). The CDR3 loop spans 15 amino acids. As DNA, the CDR3 is TGTGCCAGCAGCCGGACAGGCCCCCGTACCGGGGAGCTGTTTTTT. As protein: CASSRTGPRTGELFF.

This chain joins TRBV12-3 or TRBV12-4 and TRBJ2-5; D not certain. The DNA end is a closer match to TRBJ2-1, so the J assignment may be wrong. The CDR3 totals 12 residues. Here the CDR3 DNA reads TGTGCCAGCACCCCGGGTCTAAATGAGCAGTTCTTC. Amino acids: CASTPGLNEQFF.

The rearrangement joins TRBV27 to TRBJ1-1; D gene ambiguous. V was shortened by 2 bases and J by 0 bases, with 13 bases between the two germline ends. CDR3 length: 16 amino acids. Germline V gene data show CDR1 as MNHEY and CDR2 as SMNVEV (reference sequence). Here the CDR3 reads CASSLDPVPMNTEAFF. CDR3 sequence (DNA): TGTGCCAGCAGTTTAGATCCGGTTCCAATGAACACTGAAGCTTTCTTT.

The chain has TRBV27 and TRBJ2-5; 13 nucleotides line up with TRBD2. Germline V CDR1 and CDR2: MNHEY, SMNVEV (reference sequence). After removal of 8 bases from V and 3 bases from J, the junction contained 9 bases not matched to a gene. The CDR3 has 16 amino acids. The CDR3 reads CASAILGLAGKETQYF. The CDR3 nucleotides are TGTGCCAGCGCCATACTGGGACTAGCGGGGAAAGAGACCCAGTACTTC.

The chain uses TRBV2 and TRBJ1-5; D not resolved. Trimming stripped 4 bases from V and 4 bases from J, with 11 bases between. Germline V gene sequence: CDR1 SNHLY, CDR2 FYNNEI. The CDR3 has 14 amino acids. CDR3 in amino acids: CASSAGMGNQPQHF. The CDR3 region has the DNA TGTGCCAGCAGTGCGGGGATGGGTAATCAGCCCCAGCATTTT.

This clonotype appeared a few times. The chain joins TRBV20-1 to TRBJ2-7; D could derive from TRBD1 or TRBD2 (5 bases each). V was trimmed by 3 bases and J by 3 bases, leaving 15 bases between them. Germline V gene data show CDR1 as DFQATT and CDR2 as SNEGSKA (reference sequence). The CDR3 spans 14 residues. CDR3 nucleotide sequence: TGCAGTGCTAGTGTGGGGACCCTCCGCTACGAGCAGTACTTC. Amino acids: CSASVGTLRYEQYF.

The chain couples TRBV5-1 to TRBJ2-5, with D unclear. The J call may be in error: the DNA end matches TRBJ2-7 better. Germline V gives CDR1 SGHRS, CDR2 YFSETQ. This CDR3 has 14 amino acids. Here the CDR3 reads CASSLGSSTYEQYF. The CDR3 DNA sequence: TGCGCCAGCAGCTTAGGTAGCAGCACCTACGAGCAGTACTTC.

The chain joins TRBV2 to TRBJ1-2, with TRBD1 matching over 7 bases. With 2 bases clipped from V and 4 bases from J, the junction kept 4 bases outside the gene matches. CDR1 is SNHLY and CDR2 is FYNNEI in the germline V gene. The CDR3 sequence is 14 residues long. In nucleotides, the CDR3 is TGTGCCAGCAGTGAATTGGGACAGTTCTATGGCTACACCTTC. This encodes CASSELGQFYGYTF.

In its sample, this clonotype was seen a few times. This chain links TRBV6-4 with TRBJ2-5; D is uncertain. The assigned J gene may be wrong: the sequence end matches TRBJ2-1 better. This CDR3 has 15 amino acids. From germline, CDR1 is MRHNA and CDR2 SNTAGT. CDR3 sequence: CASSAIRLAYNEQFF. CDR3 nucleotide sequence: TGTGCCAGCAGTGCCATCCGCCTAGCCTACAATGAGCAGTTCTTC.

This clonotype came up a few times. CDR3 coding DNA: TGCGCCAGCAGCTTCGACACCTACGAGCAGTACTTC. Protein: CASSFDTYEQYF. The gene calls are TRBV5-1 and TRBJ2-7; D unresolved. The CDR3 contains 12 residues. The germline CDR1 and CDR2 sequences are SGHRS and YFSETQ. V was pared by 2 bases and J by 2 bases, with 5 bases between.

This clonotype has more than one count but fewer than ten. The rearrangement uses TRBV6-1 and TRBJ2-5; D unclear. Germline CDR1 reads MNHNS; CDR2 reads SASEGT. This CDR3 region has 16 residues. V gave up 4 bases and J gave up 5 bases, with 20 bases separating them. The CDR3 loop is CASSGPKDSLVETQYF. As DNA, the CDR3 is TGTGCCAGCAGTGGGCCAAAAGACTCCCTCGTGGAGACCCAGTACTTC.

This clonotype was detected only a few times. The rearrangement links TRBV6-2 or TRBV6-3 to TRBJ2-5, with D maybe TRBD2 (6 bases). The closer fit of TRBJ2-1 to the DNA end suggests the J call may be wrong. The CDR3 runs 12 residues. Germline CDR1 MNHEY, CDR2 SVGEGT. For the CDR3, the DNA is TGTGCCAGCAGAAGGAATCGGGGGTTGCAGTTCTTC. Translating it yields CASRRNRGLQFF.